These T cell receptor beta chains were read from a single sample in a study of blood T cell repertoires in COVID-19. The assay was immunoSEQ multiplex PCR, and TCRdb's table has in-frame clones only and misses some. The sample has some 140,000 clones; approximately 79% are singletons. Sequencing input: PBMCs or T cells enriched from blood (not recorded which). These receptors originate from a man in his forties with acute COVID-19. Both conserved end residues are part of each CDR3. The D gene is left open where the match is weak. Rows may omit the clone size; those that give it use once, few, many or a size class.

TRBJ1-3,TRBV28,.,TRBD1,CASRSTGIAGNTIYF,TGTGCCAGCAGATCGACAGGGATAGCCGGAAACACCATATATTTT
TRBJ2-7,TRBV5-1,.,.,CASSLLFSAGTLYEQYF,TGCGCCAGCAGCTTACTGTTCTCCGCAGGGACACTCTACGAGCAGTACTTC
TRBJ2-1,TRBV12-3/TRBV12-4,.,TRBD2,CASSGGAYNEQFF,TGTGCCAGCAGCGGGGGGGCCTACAATGAGCAGTTCTTC
TRBJ2-7,TRBV7-2,.,.,CASSLVSGSFGSYEQYF,TGTGCCAGCAGCTTAGTGTCGGGAAGTTTTGGTTCCTACGAGCAGTACTTC
TRBJ2-7,TRBV15,.,.,CATSRDRSYEQYF,TGTGCCACCAGCAGAGATCGGAGTTACGAGCAGTACTTC
TRBJ2-7,TRBV11-3,.,TRBD1,CASSPGGPGQGAYEQYF,TGTGCCAGCAGCCCTGGGGGCCCTGGACAGGGGGCGTACGAGCAGTACTTC
TRBJ2-1,TRBV10-3,.,.,CAISPESGAYNEQFF,TGTGCCATCAGTCCCGAGTCAGGGGCCTACAATGAGCAGTTCTTC
TRBJ2-1,TRBV3-1/TRBV3-2,.,TRBD2,CASSPTSGTYNEQFF,TGTGCCAGCAGCCCTACTAGCGGGACTTACAATGAGCAGTTCTTC
TRBJ1-1,TRBV19,.,TRBD1,CASRIINRGRNTEAFF,TGTGCCAGTAGGATAATCAACAGGGGCCGAAACACTGAAGCTTTCTTT
TRBJ1-1,TRBV7-9,.,.,CASNPQDQGNTEAFF,TGTGCCAGCAACCCCCAGGACCAGGGGAACACTGAAGCTTTCTTT
TRBJ1-3,TRBV6-5,.,.,CASQTVNGNTIYF,TGTGCCTCCCAGACAGTCAATGGAAACACCATATATTTT
TRBJ1-4,TRBV28,.,.,CASSSGQINEKLFF,TGTGCCAGCAGTTCCGGACAGATTAATGAAAAACTGTTTTTT
TRBJ2-7,TRBV21-1,.,.,CASSKGGGRQYF,TGTGCCAGCAGCAAAGGGGGGGGGAGGCAGTACTTC
TRBJ2-7,TRBV5-1,.,.,CASSPNGGGIGYEQYF,TGCGCCAGCAGCCCCAATGGAGGGGGCATAGGATACGAGCAGTACTTC
TRBJ2-7,TRBV29-1,many,TRBD2,CSVLTSGESYEQYF,TGCAGCGTGCTCACTAGCGGGGAATCCTACGAGCAGTACTTC
TRBJ2-5,TRBV28,.,TRBD2,CASTSPGLRETQYF,TGTGCCAGCACCTCCCCGGGACTAAGAGAGACCCAGTACTTC
TRBJ1-5,TRBV10-3,few,.,CAISKKGGNQPQHF,TGTGCCATCAGTAAAAAGGGGGGGAATCAGCCCCAGCATTTT
TRBJ1-2,TRBV9,.,.,CASSVAVNPLIFNGYTF,TGTGCCAGCAGCGTAGCTGTCAATCCACTCATATTCAATGGCTACACCTTC
TRBJ2-3,TRBV4-2,.,.,CASSQAGSTDTQYF,TGTGCCAGCAGCCAAGCTGGCTCCACAGATACGCAGTATTTT
TRBJ1-5,TRBV7-9,.,.,CASSSRGQPQHF,TGTGCCAGCAGCTCCCGGGGTCAGCCCCAGCATTTT
TRBJ2-5,TRBV5-1,.,.,CASTPDFQETQYF,TGCGCCAGCACCCCGGACTTCCAAGAGACCCAGTACTTC
TRBJ2-1,TRBV7-3,.,TRBD2,CASSLTPGREYNEQFF,TGTGCCAGCAGCTTAACTCCAGGGCGGGAGTACAATGAGCAGTTCTTC
TRBJ1-6,TRBV3-1/TRBV3-2,.,.,CASSQEGANSPLHF,TGTGCCAGCAGCCAAGAGGGGGCAAATTCACCCCTCCACTTT
TRBJ1-3,TRBV19,.,.,CASSFRSQGSGNTIYF,TGTGCCAGTAGTTTCAGATCACAGGGATCTGGAAACACCATATATTTT
TRBJ1-2,TRBV5-6,.,TRBD1,CASSYRGTLYGYTF,TGTGCCAGCAGCTACAGGGGGACCCTCTATGGCTACACCTTC
TRBJ2-2,TRBV10-3,once,TRBD2,CAIGGEATGELFF,TGTGCCATCGGGGGGGAAGCCACCGGGGAGCTGTTTTTT
TRBJ2-5,TRBV9,few,TRBD2,CASSGLAGRETQYF,TGTGCCAGCAGCGGACTAGCGGGAAGGGAGACCCAGTACTTC
TRBJ2-3,TRBV7-2,few,TRBD1,CASSPTGGADTQYF,TGTGCCAGCAGCCCTACAGGGGGTGCAGATACGCAGTATTTT
TRBJ1-6,TRBV6-5,.,.,CASTRGPNSPLHF,TGTGCCAGCACCCGAGGCCCTAATTCACCCCTCCACTTT
TRBJ2-2,TRBV27,.,TRBD2,CASRGTPGGLAGELFF,TGTGCCAGCAGGGGGACCCCGGGGGGGTTGGCCGGGGAGCTGTTTTTT
TRBJ2-1,TRBV7-2,.,.,CASSYLGGPDNSEQFF,TGTGCCAGCAGTTATCTGGGTGGGCCGGATAATTCCGAGCAGTTCTTC
TRBJ2-7,TRBV20-1,few,.,CSARSGHEQYF,TGCAGTGCTCGTTCGGGTCACGAGCAGTACTTC
TRBJ1-1,TRBV28,.,.,CASRTHQNTEAFF,TGTGCCAGCAGAACACATCAGAACACTGAAGCTTTCTTT
TRBJ1-6,TRBV7-3,.,.,CASSLTGQEHSPLHF,TGTGCCAGCAGCTTAACGGGGCAGGAACACTCACCCCTCCACTTT
TRBJ1-3,TRBV28,few,TRBD1,CATSPGGPRTIYF,TGTGCCACCTCCCCAGGGGGCCCAAGGACCATATATTTT
TRBJ1-2,TRBV7-3,once,.,CASGKGDGYTF,TGTGCCAGCGGTAAAGGAGATGGCTACACCTTC
TRBJ2-1,TRBV18,.,TRBD2,CASSRQEGLAGGDEQFF,TGTGCCAGCTCACGCCAGGAAGGGTTAGCGGGAGGCGATGAGCAGTTCTTC
TRBJ2-2,TRBV4-2,.,TRBD1,CASSQAPWTGANTGELFF,TGTGCCAGCAGCCAAGCCCCATGGACAGGGGCAAACACCGGGGAGCTGTTTTTT
TRBJ2-1,TRBV7-2,.,TRBD2,CASSSTSGRVEQFF,TGTGCCAGCAGCTCGACTAGCGGGAGGGTTGAGCAGTTCTTC
TRBJ2-5,TRBV14,.,.,CASSPGHSEKTQYF,TGTGCCAGCAGCCCAGGACATTCAGAGAAGACCCAGTACTTC
TRBJ1-1,TRBV24-1,.,TRBD1,CATSQTGEVTEAFF,TGTGCCACCAGTCAAACAGGGGAGGTCACTGAAGCTTTCTTT
TRBJ2-7,TRBV7-8,.,.,CASSEHPPISYEQYF,TGTGCCAGCAGCGAGCATCCGCCAATCTCCTACGAGCAGTACTTC
TRBJ2-1,TRBV5-1,.,.,CASTPGLGYNEQFF,TGCGCCAGCACCCCGGGACTCGGGTACAATGAGCAGTTCTTC
TRBJ2-7,TRBV9,.,TRBD2,CASSVVGDYAYEQYF,TGTGCCAGCAGCGTAGTAGGGGACTACGCCTACGAGCAGTACTTC
TRBJ1-6,TRBV9,.,.,CASSVAGGSYNSPLHF,TGTGCCAGCAGCGTAGCGGGTGGTAGCTATAATTCACCCCTCCACTTT
TRBJ1-2,TRBV14,.,TRBD1,CASSLSGGRSGGYTF,TGTGCCAGCAGCTTGTCAGGGGGCCGCTCAGGTGGCTACACCTTC
TRBJ2-5,TRBV9,few,TRBD1,CASSVYDRGETQYF,TGTGCCAGCAGCGTTTATGACAGGGGAGAGACCCAGTACTTC
TRBJ1-6,TRBV3-1/TRBV3-2,.,.,CASSTGLVGNSPLHF,TGTGCCAGCAGCACAGGGCTCGTTGGCAATTCACCCCTCCACTTT
TRBJ1-1,TRBV2,.,.,CASSYGGSEAFF,TGTGCCAGCAGTTACGGAGGATCGGAAGCTTTCTTT
TRBJ1-2,TRBV7-2,.,.,CASSGFPRGFYGYTF,TGTGCCAGCAGCGGATTCCCCAGGGGTTTCTATGGCTACACCTTC
TRBJ1-5,TRBV21-1,few,.,CASRQGKNQPQHF,TGTGCCAGCAGACAGGGAAAAAATCAGCCCCAGCATTTT
TRBJ1-6,TRBV12-5,.,TRBD1,CASGPGQDYNSPLHF,TGTGCTAGTGGGCCCGGACAGGACTATAATTCACCCCTCCACTTT